This T cell receptor beta chain emerged from a study of cytomegalovirus exposure and HLA in healthy donors. Per germline, CDR1 LNHDA and CDR2 SQIVND (reference sequence). The CDR3 consists of 14 residues. Trimming cost V 3 bases and J 0 bases, with 8 bases left between them. The PCR contained 60 Vbeta and 13 Jbeta primers. The assay was immunoSEQ multiplex PCR, and TCRdb's table has in-frame clones only and misses some. In the table there are 200,000 to 250,000 clones, more than 75% of which are singletons. Study observations and caveats: Many donors carried some public TCRs, although rarity characterized most TCR sequences. The study reported that TCR beta sequences accurately predicted HLA-A and HLA-B alleles in most subjects. Researchers counted roughly 160 TCR beta chains as cytomegalovirus-associated.

This clone has more than one count but fewer than ten. Its cognate antigen is unknown. This chain uses TRBV19 with TRBJ1-1; unclear D gene. The source material was PBMCs. The receptor was derived from a woman in her 40s in good health and CMV-seropositive. CDR3 in amino acids: CASSISGLNTEAFF. CDR3 in DNA: TGTGCCAGTAGTATCTCGGGGTTGAACACTGAAGCTTTCTTT.